This is a list of T cell receptor beta chains from one sample in a study of blood T cell repertoires in COVID-19. Generated by immunoSEQ multiplex PCR, the TCRdb table keeps only in-frame clones and is missing some. The sample comprises 200,000 to 250,000 clones, just over 90% of which are singletons, and 0.95% to 1.5% rests with the top ten. The sample consisted of peripheral blood. These receptors all come from a man aged 25 to 40 with acute or convalescent COVID-19. Each CDR3 is given with its conserved first and last residue.

J gene	V gene	CDR3 protein
TRBJ2-2	TRBV5-4	CASSSKTSGRSGELFF
TRBJ1-1	TRBV6-5	CASSTGQGYTEAFF
TRBJ2-7	TRBV7-8	CASSLDRGHEQYF
TRBJ1-4	TRBV11-2	CASSPRGMEFTTNEKLFF
TRBJ2-5	TRBV12-3/TRBV12-4	CASSFRETQYF
TRBJ2-2	TRBV7-3	CASRLAGVSGELFF
TRBJ1-1	TRBV19	CASSRRDRRYTEAFF
TRBJ2-6	TRBV19	CASSPSSGSGANVLTF
TRBJ2-5	TRBV28	CASTQIGSETQYF
TRBJ1-1	TRBV27	CASSQRQGLITEAFF
TRBJ2-5	TRBV10-3	CAISGNREETQYF
TRBJ1-1	TRBV28	CASSVRGGYTEAFF
TRBJ2-3	TRBV4-1	CASSPLAGGLDTQYF
TRBJ2-1	TRBV27	CASRPSGLINEQFF
TRBJ2-2	TRBV28	CASSTDNLTGELFF
TRBJ2-3	TRBV11-2	CASSPRGGGRPTDTQYF
TRBJ2-7	TRBV5-4	CASSLGGDRNYEQYF
TRBJ2-2	TRBV12-5	CASAPPDGGGRAGELFF
TRBJ2-2	TRBV28	CASSFWGRGNTGELFF
TRBJ1-4	TRBV9	CASSPGTANEKLFF
TRBJ2-7	TRBV28	CAITGAALGEQYF
TRBJ2-2	TRBV11-2	CASNPPGLRTGELFF
TRBJ1-1	TRBV29-1	CSAATGLDTEAFF
TRBJ2-1	TRBV7-8	CASSYGGSVNEQFF
TRBJ2-5	TRBV28	CASTPSGPYQETQYF
TRBJ2-7	TRBV4-1	CASSQDRQETSYEQYF
TRBJ2-1	TRBV15	CATGPSYNEQFF
TRBJ1-1	TRBV6-5	CASSYLRGATEAFF
TRBJ2-7	TRBV7-9	CASSLGGGPGEQYF
TRBJ2-1	TRBV19	CATRGRASVGPFF
TRBJ2-7	TRBV5-1	CASSLGAGGAYEQYF
TRBJ2-7	TRBV3-1/TRBV3-2	CASSQTGIGHEQYF
TRBJ2-3	TRBV4-1	CASSHSIAGAAADTQYF
TRBJ2-7	TRBV19	CASTPGQTPYEQYF
TRBJ2-3	TRBV3-1/TRBV3-2	CASSQDSIPGRTQYF
TRBJ1-2	TRBV28	CASSFGDSRNYGYTF
TRBJ2-5	TRBV11-2	CASSLALAMVETQYF
TRBJ2-3	TRBV12-1	CASSRPRTGRGTDTQYF
TRBJ1-5	TRBV7-8	CASSLRGISLKGNQPQHF
TRBJ2-5	TRBV4-1	CASSQGPDSWETQYF
TRBJ2-6	TRBV9	CASSAGATGANVLTF
TRBJ1-2	TRBV28	CASSFSVYGYTF